Below are 8 T cell receptor beta chains sequenced from a single sample in a study of shared clonotypes between healthy human individuals. Only in-frame clones appear in the TCRdb table, and some are missing; sequencing was by immunoSEQ multiplex PCR. The sample lists 1,100,000 or so clones; around 78% were seen once. Sequences were obtained from memory CD4+ T cells from PBMCs. The subset is: CD45RA-negative fraction. The receptors stem from a man aged 18 to 30 in good health. Some clones in this sample may be carry-over from other donors' samples.

J is TRBJ2-5 and V is TRBV7-2; 11 bases are a match to TRBD2. The CDR3 spans 17 residues. V lost 3 bases to trimming and J lost 5 bases; unmatched junction nucleotides: 11. Germline CDR1 SGHTA, CDR2 FQGNSA. Written as DNA, the CDR3 is TGTGCCAGCAGCTTTAACGTGGGGACTAGCGGATGGGAGACCCAGTACTTC. Amino acid sequence: CASSFNVGTSGWETQYF.

This rearrangement joins TRBV5-1 to TRBJ2-7; 7 bases match TRBD2. The CDR3 has 15 amino acids. Germline V gene data show CDR1 as SGHRS and CDR2 as YFSETQ. V lost 4 bases and J lost 3; bases outside the gene matches: 10. DNA for the CDR3: TGCGCCAGCAGCCAACGGACTAGTATGGTCTACGAGCAGTACTTC. This translates into CASSQRTSMVYEQYF.

The chain has TRBV9 and TRBJ1-3, with D uncertain. Germline V CDR1 and CDR2: SGDLS, YYNGEE. Trimming took off 4 bases at V and 4 bases at J, with 15 bases between the two ends. The CDR3 is 15 amino acids. Here the CDR3 DNA reads TGTGCCAGCAGCCCACGGGTAGTTTGGGGAAACACCATATATTTT. It encodes CASSPRVVWGNTIYF.

This clone was seen a few times. V is TRBV5-4 and J is TRBJ1-3; D uncertain. The CDR3 consists of 15 residues. The germline V gene has CDR1 SGHNT and CDR2 YYREEE (reference sequence). Trimming cost V 0 bases and J 4 bases, with 11 bases left between them. The CDR3: CASSLDQGWGNTIYF. In nucleotides, the CDR3 is TGTGCCAGCAGCTTGGATCAAGGGTGGGGAAACACCATATATTTT. Drawing the rest from reference TRBV5-4 and TRBJ1-3, the complete variable domain is ETGVTQSPTHLIKTRGQQVTLRCSSQSGHNTVSWYQQALGQGPQFIFQYYREEENGRGNFPPRFSGLQFPNYSSELNVNALELDDSALYLCASSLDQGWGNTIYFGEGSWLTVV.

The chain employs TRBV28 and TRBJ2-5; D may be TRBD1 (8 bases). The CDR3 is 15 amino acids. The germline V and J ends were trimmed by 6 bases and 3 bases, with 17 bases remaining between them. Per germline, CDR1 MDHEN and CDR2 SYDVKM. The CDR3, as DNA: TGTGCCAGCAGAGCCCGGACAGGGAGGGAAGAGACCCAGTACTTC. This gives the protein CASRARTGREETQYF.

This clone was seen a few times. The chain combines TRBV4-1 with TRBJ2-1; 10 bases are shared with TRBD2. From germline, CDR1 is MGHRA and CDR2 YSYEKL. V lost 4 bases, J lost 3 bases, and 6 bases stayed unmatched. The CDR3 contains 16 residues. The CDR3 reads CASSRTLAGNYNEQFF. CDR3 DNA: TGCGCCAGCAGCCGGACACTAGCGGGGAACTACAATGAGCAGTTCTTC.

The chain has TRBV7-2 and TRBJ2-1; 8 bases agree with TRBD2. This CDR3 has 15 amino acids. CDR1 is SGHTA and CDR2 is FQGNSA in the germline V gene. V lost 2 bases to trimming and J lost 3 bases; unmatched junction nucleotides: 3. The CDR3, as DNA: TGTGCCAGCAGCTTATCCACTAGCGGCTACAATGAGCAGTTCTTC. Translation gives CASSLSTSGYNEQFF.

V and J are TRBV19 and TRBJ2-5, with TRBD1 identical over 7 bases. V lost 3 bases, J lost 2 bases, and 3 bases stayed unmatched. CDR1 LNHDA and CDR2 SQIVND come from the germline V gene (reference sequence). The length of the CDR3 is 14 residues. CDR3 sequence (DNA): TGTGCCAGTAGTATCAGACAGGGTCAAGAGACCCAGTACTTC. It is translated as CASSIRQGQETQYF.